The 11 T cell receptor beta chains below all came from one sample that was sequenced in a study of blood T cell repertoires in COVID-19. Sequencing was performed with immunoSEQ multiplex PCR; in TCRdb, only in-frame clones are kept and a portion is missing. Among roughly 500,000 clones listed, roughly 90% were seen once. Sequenced: PBMCs or T cells enriched from blood (not recorded which). These receptors were collected from a woman aged 40 to 55 who had recovered from COVID-19.

The rearrangement joins TRBV7-9 to TRBJ1-1; 7 nucleotides line up with TRBD1. Per germline, CDR1 SEHNR and CDR2 FQNEAQ (reference sequence). The CDR3 is 15 residues long. After removal of 2 bases from V and 4 bases from J, the junction contained 7 bases not matched to a gene. This chain's CDR3 is CASSLRGQGVTEAFF. The DNA of the CDR3 is TGTGCCAGCAGCTTACGGGGCCAGGGGGTCACTGAAGCTTTCTTT.

The chain recombines TRBV14 with TRBJ1-1; D uncertain. The germline CDR1 and CDR2 sequences are SGHDN and FVKESK. V was pared by 0 bases and J by 2 bases, with 7 bases between. The CDR3 consists of 14 residues. For the CDR3, the DNA is TGTGCCAGCAGCCAAGATCTTGTTAACACTGAAGCTTTCTTT. Translated, it gives CASSQDLVNTEAFF. Based on the CDR3 plus reference TRBV14 and TRBJ1-1, the full variable domain is EAGVTQFPSHSVIEKGQTVTLRCDPISGHDNLYWYRRVMGKEIKFLLHFVKESKQDESGMPNNRFLAERTGGTYSTLKVQPAELEDSGVYFCASSQDLVNTEAFFGQGTRLTVV.

The V gene is TRBV7-2, the J gene TRBJ2-1; no firm D call. CDR3 length: 12 amino acids. Germline CDR1 and CDR2: SGHTA and FQGNSA. The V end lost 5 bases, the J end lost 7 bases, and 9 bases lay between the germline ends. The CDR3 here is CASSNLRNEQFF. CDR3 DNA: TGTGCCAGCAGCAACCTGCGAAATGAGCAGTTCTTC.

This clone showed up many times. The chain couples TRBV5-4 to TRBJ1-6, with TRBD1 as a possible D gene (5 bases). Per germline, CDR1 SGHNT and CDR2 YYREEE (reference sequence). The CDR3 runs 14 residues. The V and J ends lost 3 bases and 5 bases respectively, with 9 bases between them. CDR3 in DNA: TGTGCCAGCAGCTGGGGACTGGATAATTCACCCCTCCACTTT. As protein: CASSWGLDNSPLHF.

The chain is built from TRBV11-2 and TRBJ2-1; maybe TRBD1 (5 bases). V gave up 3 bases and J gave up 4 bases, with 7 bases separating them. The germline V gene encodes CDR1 SGHAT and CDR2 FQNNGV. The CDR3 contains 13 residues. The DNA for the CDR3 is TGTGCCAGCAGCTTGTACAGGTACAATGAGCAGTTCTTC. It encodes CASSLYRYNEQFF. The full variable domain, its missing parts supplied by reference TRBV11-2 and TRBJ2-1, is EAGVAQSPRYKIIEKRQSVAFWCNPISGHATLYWYQQILGQGPKLLIQFQNNGVVDDSQLPKDRFSAERLKGVDSTLKIQPAKLEDSAVYLCASSLYRYNEQFFGPGTRLTVL.

V and J are TRBV13 and TRBJ2-7; perhaps TRBD2 as D (5 bases). Trimming shortened V by 2 bases and J by 6 bases, and 14 bases separated the two germline ends. The CDR3 is 14 amino acids. Germline V gene lookup returns CDR1 PRHDT and CDR2 FYEKMQ (reference sequence). The CDR3 sequence: CASSLQLGMFEQYF. CDR3 in DNA: TGTGCCAGCAGCTTACAACTAGGAATGTTCGAGCAGTACTTC.

The chain joins TRBV19 to TRBJ1-2, with 8 bases lining up with TRBD1. CDR1 and CDR2 (germline): LNHDA, SQIVND (reference sequence). Trimming removed 4 bases from V and 4 bases from J; junction bases left unmatched: 11. The CDR3 extends over 16 amino acids. CDR3 amino acids: CASSSPWDRTIYGYTF. DNA of the CDR3: TGTGCCAGTAGTAGTCCATGGGACAGGACCATCTATGGCTACACCTTC.

The chain carries TRBV29-1 and TRBJ2-3; 8 bases agree with TRBD1. Trimming removed 8 bases from V and 5 bases from J; junction bases left unmatched: 15. Germline V gene data show CDR1 as SQVTM and CDR2 as ANQGSEA. The CDR3 extends over 15 amino acids. In DNA, the CDR3 is TGCAGCCACGCCGACTCCGGGACAGGAGGAGATACGCAGTATTTT. Amino acids: CSHADSGTGGDTQYF.

This chain uses TRBV3-1 (or the pseudogene TRBV3-2) with TRBJ1-2, with a weak D call TRBD1 (6 bases). The CDR3 length is 15 residues. V was shortened by 2 bases and J by 4 bases, with 14 bases between the two germline ends. Germline CDR1 LGHDT, CDR2 YNNKEL (reference sequence). The CDR3 here is CASSQTWDNRYGYTF. The CDR3 DNA follows: TGTGCCAGCAGCCAAACCTGGGACAACCGCTATGGCTACACCTTC.

Here the CDR3 reads CASSPRLNQRGTEAFF. The CDR3 region has the DNA TGTGCCAGCAGCCCCAGACTGAACCAGCGGGGCACTGAAGCTTTCTTT. The chain joins TRBV7-2 to TRBJ1-1, with D hard to call. V gave up 5 bases and J gave up 4 bases, with 20 bases separating them. Germline-derived CDR1 and CDR2 are SGHTA and FQGNSA. The CDR3 length is 16 residues.

The rearrangement uses TRBV4-3 and TRBJ2-3, with TRBD2 matching over 12 bases. The length of the CDR3 is 18 residues. Germline loops: CDR1 LGHNA, CDR2 YSLEER. V gave up 0 bases and J gave up 4 bases; unmatched junction bases: 8. The CDR3: CASSQDSLASGRADTQYF. In DNA, the CDR3 is TGCGCCAGCAGCCAAGATTCTCTGGCTAGCGGGAGGGCAGATACGCAGTATTTT.